The entry that follows covers one TCR beta chain sequence. CDR1 is SGHKS, CDR2 YYEKEE, per germline (reference sequence). The J segment lost 4 bases and the V segment lost 5 bases, leaving 7 bases of the junction unmatched. This CDR3 is 15 amino acids long. The entry originates in a study of cytomegalovirus exposure and HLA in healthy donors. The PCR ran on 60 Vbeta and 13 Jbeta primers. In the authors' methods: As a later analysis found, there were 70 million to 90 million unique TCR beta chains, of which roughly 11 million were shared. TCRdb's table, derived via immunoSEQ multiplex PCR, lists solely in-frame clones and lacks some. V and J calls and clone size are copied from that table; D and trimming were computed from the DNA. The sample consists of roughly 100,000 clones, roughly 82% of them appearing once.

The J gene is TRBJ2-3, the V gene TRBV5-5; 10 bases line up with TRBD1. This clonotype originated in a man over 45 in good health and CMV-seronegative. The sample was PBMCs. The CDR3: CASRLGQGSSDTQYF. Written as DNA, the CDR3 is TGTGCCAGCAGACTGGGACAGGGGAGTTCAGATACGCAGTATTTT.